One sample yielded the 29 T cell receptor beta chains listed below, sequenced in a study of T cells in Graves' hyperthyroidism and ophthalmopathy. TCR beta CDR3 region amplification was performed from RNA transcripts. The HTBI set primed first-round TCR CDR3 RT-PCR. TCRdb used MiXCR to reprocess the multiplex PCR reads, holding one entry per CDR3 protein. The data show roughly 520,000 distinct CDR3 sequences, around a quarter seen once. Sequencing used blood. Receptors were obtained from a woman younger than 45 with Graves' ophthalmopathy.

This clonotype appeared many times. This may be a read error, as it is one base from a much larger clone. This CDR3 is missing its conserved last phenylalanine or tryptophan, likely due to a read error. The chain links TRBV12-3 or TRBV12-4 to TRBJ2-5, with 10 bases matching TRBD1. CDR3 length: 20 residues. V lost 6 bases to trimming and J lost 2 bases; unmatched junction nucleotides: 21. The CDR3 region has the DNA TGTGCCAGCAGGCGGACAGACAGGGGGCTCGCGATCCCTCAACAAGAGACCCAGTACCTC. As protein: CASRRTDRGLAIPQQETQYL.

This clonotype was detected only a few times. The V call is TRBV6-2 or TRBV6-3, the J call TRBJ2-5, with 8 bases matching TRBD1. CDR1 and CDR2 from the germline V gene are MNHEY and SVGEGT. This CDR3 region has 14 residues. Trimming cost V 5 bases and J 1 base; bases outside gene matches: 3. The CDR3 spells CASSRGQGQETQYF. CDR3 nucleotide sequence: TGTGCCAGCAGTCGCGGACAGGGCCAAGAGACCCAGTACTTC.

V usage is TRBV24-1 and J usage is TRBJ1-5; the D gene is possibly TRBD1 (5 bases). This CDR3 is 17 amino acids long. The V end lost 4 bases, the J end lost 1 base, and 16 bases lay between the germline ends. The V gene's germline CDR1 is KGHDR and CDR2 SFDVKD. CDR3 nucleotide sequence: TGTGCCACCAGTGAATCGGGACCCGGAGGAAGCAATCAGCCCCAGCATTTT. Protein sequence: CATSESGPGGSNQPQHF.

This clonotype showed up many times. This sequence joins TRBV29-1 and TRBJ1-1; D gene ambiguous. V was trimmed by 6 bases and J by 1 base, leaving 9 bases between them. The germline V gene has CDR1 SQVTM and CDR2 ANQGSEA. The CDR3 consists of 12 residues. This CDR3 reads CSVWLANTEAFF. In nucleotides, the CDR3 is TGCAGCGTGTGGCTCGCGAACACTGAAGCTTTCTTT.

The CDR3 region is CSARDGQGAVQPQHF. Written as DNA, the CDR3 is TGCAGTGCTAGAGATGGTCAGGGAGCGGTTCAGCCCCAGCATTTT. The chain combines TRBV20-1 with TRBJ1-5; weak D call: TRBD1 (5 bases). The germline V gene encodes CDR1 DFQATT and CDR2 SNEGSKA (reference sequence). There are 15 residues in the CDR3. The V end was cut by 0 bases, the J end by 6 bases, with 15 bases between.

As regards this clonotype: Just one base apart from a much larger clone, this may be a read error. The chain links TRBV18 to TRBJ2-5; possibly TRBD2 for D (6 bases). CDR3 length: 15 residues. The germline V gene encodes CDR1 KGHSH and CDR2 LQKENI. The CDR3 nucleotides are TGTGCCATCTCACGCAACCCCGGGGGAGAGGAGACCCAGTACTTC. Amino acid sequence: CAISRNPGGEETQYF.

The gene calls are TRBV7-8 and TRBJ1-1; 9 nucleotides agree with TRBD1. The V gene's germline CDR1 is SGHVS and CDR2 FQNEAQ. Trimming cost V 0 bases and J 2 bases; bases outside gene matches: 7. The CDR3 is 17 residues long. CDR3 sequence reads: CASSLAWGQGSNTEAFF. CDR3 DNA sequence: TGTGCCAGCAGCTTAGCGTGGGGACAGGGTTCTAACACTGAAGCTTTCTTT.

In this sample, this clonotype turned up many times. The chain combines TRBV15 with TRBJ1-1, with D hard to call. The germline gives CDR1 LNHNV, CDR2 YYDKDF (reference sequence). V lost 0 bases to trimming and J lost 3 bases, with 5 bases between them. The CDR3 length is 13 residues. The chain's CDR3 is CATSRDQDTEAFF. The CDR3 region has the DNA TGTGCCACCAGCAGAGATCAGGACACTGAAGCTTTCTTT.

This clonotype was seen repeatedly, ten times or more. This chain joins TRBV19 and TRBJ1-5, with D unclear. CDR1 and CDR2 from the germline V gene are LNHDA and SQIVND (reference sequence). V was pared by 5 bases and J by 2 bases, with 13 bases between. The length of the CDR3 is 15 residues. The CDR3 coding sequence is TGTGCCAGTAGTGCCAACAAGGGCGGCAATCAGCCCCAGCATTTT. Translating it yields CASSANKGGNQPQHF.

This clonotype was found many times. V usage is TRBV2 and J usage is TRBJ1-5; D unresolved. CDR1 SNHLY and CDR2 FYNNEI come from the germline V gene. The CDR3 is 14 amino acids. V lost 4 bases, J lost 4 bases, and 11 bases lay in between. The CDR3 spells CASSATYPNQPQHF. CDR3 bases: TGTGCCAGCAGTGCCACATACCCGAATCAGCCCCAGCATTTT.

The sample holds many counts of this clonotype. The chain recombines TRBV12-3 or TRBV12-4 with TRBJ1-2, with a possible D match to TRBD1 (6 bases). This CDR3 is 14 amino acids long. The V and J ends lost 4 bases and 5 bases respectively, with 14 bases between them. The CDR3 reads CASSSWIQGYGYTF. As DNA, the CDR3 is TGTGCCAGCAGTTCTTGGATTCAGGGGTATGGCTACACCTTC.

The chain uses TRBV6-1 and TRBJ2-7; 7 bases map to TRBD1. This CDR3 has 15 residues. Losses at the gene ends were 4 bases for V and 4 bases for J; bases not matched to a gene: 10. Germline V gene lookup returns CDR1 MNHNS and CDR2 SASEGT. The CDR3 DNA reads TGTGCCAGCAGTGCCTCCGGGACAGTGGAATACGAGCAGTACTTC. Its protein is CASSASGTVEYEQYF.

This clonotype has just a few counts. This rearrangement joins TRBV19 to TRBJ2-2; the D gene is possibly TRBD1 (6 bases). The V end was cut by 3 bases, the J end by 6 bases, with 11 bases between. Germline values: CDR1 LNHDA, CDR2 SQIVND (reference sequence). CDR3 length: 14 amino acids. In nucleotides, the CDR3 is TGTGCCAGTAGTATCCCAGGGGCGGCCGGGGAGCTGTTTTTT. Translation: CASSIPGAAGELFF.

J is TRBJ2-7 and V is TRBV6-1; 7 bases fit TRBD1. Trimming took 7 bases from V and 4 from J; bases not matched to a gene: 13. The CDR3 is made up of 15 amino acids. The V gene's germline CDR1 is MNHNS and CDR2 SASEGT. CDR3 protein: CASTRGRQGLYEQYF. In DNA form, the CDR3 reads TGTGCCAGCACGAGAGGACGACAGGGCCTTTACGAGCAGTACTTC.

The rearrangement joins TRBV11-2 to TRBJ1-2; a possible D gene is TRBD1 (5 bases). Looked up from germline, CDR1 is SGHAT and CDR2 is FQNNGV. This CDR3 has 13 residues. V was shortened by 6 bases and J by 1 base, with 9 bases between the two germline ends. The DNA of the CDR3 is TGTGCCAGCAGAATGGGGGTTAACTATGGCTACACCTTC. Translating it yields CASRMGVNYGYTF.

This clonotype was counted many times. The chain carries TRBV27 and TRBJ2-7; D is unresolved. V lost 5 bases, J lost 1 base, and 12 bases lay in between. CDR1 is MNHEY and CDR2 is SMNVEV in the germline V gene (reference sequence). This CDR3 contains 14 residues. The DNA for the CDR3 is TGTGCCAGCAGTCCCCAGGCTGGTTCCTACGAGCAGTACTTC. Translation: CASSPQAGSYEQYF.

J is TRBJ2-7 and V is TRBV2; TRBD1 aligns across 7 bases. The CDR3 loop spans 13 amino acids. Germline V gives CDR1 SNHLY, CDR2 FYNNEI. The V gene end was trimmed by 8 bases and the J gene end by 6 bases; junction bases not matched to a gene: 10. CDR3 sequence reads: CASQFYRDSEQYF. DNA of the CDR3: TGTGCCAGCCAATTTTACCGGGACAGCGAGCAGTACTTC.

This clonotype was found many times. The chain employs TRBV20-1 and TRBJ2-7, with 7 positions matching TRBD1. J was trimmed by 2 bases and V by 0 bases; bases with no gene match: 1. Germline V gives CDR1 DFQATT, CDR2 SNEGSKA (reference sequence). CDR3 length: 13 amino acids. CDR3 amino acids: CSARETGTYEQYF. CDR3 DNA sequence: TGCAGTGCTAGAGAGACAGGGACCTACGAGCAGTACTTC.

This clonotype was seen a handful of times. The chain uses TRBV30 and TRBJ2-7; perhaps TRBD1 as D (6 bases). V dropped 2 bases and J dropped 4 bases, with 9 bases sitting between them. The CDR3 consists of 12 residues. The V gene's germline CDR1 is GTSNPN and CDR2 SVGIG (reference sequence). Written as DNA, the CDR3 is TGTGCCTGGAGTACTGACAGGTACGAGCAGTACTTC. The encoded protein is CAWSTDRYEQYF.

The CDR3 reads CASSFPFDRGLQTYEQYF. The CDR3 DNA is TGTGCCAGCAGTTTCCCGTTCGACAGGGGGCTCCAAACCTACGAGCAGTACTTC. The J gene is TRBJ2-7, the V gene TRBV12-3 or TRBV12-4; 10 nucleotides align to TRBD1. CDR3 length equals 18 residues. Trimming cost V 3 bases and J 2 bases; bases outside gene matches: 13.

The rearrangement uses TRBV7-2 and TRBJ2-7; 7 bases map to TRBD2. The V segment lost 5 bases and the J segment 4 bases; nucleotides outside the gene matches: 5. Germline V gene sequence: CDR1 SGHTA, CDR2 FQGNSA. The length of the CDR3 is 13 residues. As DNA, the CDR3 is TGTGCCAGCAGCATTACTAGCGATTACGAGCAGTACTTC. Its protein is CASSITSDYEQYF.

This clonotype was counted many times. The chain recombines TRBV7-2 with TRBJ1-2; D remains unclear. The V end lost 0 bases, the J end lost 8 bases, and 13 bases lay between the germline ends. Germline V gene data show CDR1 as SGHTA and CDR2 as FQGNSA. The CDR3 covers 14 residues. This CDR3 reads CASSLADNSGGYTF. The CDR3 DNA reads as TGTGCCAGCAGCTTAGCGGATAATAGCGGCGGCTACACCTTC.

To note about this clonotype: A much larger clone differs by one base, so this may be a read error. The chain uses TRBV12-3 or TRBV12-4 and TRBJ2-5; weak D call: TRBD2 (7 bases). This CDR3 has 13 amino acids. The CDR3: CASGGAPVESQYF. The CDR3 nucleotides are TGTGCCAGCGGGGGGGCCCCTGTAGAGTCCCAGTACTTC.

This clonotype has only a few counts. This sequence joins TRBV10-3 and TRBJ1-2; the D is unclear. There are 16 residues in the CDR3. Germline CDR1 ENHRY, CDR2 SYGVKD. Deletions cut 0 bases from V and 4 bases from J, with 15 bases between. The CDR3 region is CAISESRRNWLYGYTF. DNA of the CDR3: TGTGCCATCAGTGAGTCGAGGCGCAACTGGCTCTATGGCTACACCTTC.

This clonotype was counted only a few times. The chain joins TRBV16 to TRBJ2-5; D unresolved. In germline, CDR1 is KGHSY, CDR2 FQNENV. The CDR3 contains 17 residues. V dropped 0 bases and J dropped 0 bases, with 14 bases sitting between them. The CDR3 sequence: CASSQSPLAAYQETQYF. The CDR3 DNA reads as TGTGCCAGCAGCCAATCCCCTCTGGCCGCATACCAAGAGACCCAGTACTTC.

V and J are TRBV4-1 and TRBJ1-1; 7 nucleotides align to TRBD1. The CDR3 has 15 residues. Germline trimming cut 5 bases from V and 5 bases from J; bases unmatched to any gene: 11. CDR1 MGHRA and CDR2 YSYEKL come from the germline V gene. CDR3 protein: CASSETQGKRTEAFF. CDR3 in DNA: TGCGCCAGCAGCGAAACACAGGGGAAACGGACTGAAGCTTTCTTT.

The CDR3, as DNA: TGTGCCAGCAGTACGGGTACCTCTGGAAACACCATATATTTT. Encoded protein: CASSTGTSGNTIYF. V is TRBV12-3 or TRBV12-4 and J is TRBJ1-3; D call uncertain. V dropped 5 bases and J dropped 0 bases, with 8 bases sitting between them. This CDR3 is 14 amino acids long.

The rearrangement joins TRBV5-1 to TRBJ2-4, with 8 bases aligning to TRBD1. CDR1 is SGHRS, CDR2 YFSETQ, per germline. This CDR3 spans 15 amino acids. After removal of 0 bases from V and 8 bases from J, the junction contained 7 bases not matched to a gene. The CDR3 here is CASSLARQGADIQYF. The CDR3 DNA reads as TGCGCCAGCAGCTTGGCGAGGCAGGGGGCGGACATTCAGTACTTC. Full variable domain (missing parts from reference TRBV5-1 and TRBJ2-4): KAGVTQTPRYLIKTRGQQVTLSCSPISGHRSVSWYQQTPGQGLQFLFEYFSETQRNKGNFPGRFSGRQFSNSRSEMNVSTLELGDSALYLCASSLARQGADIQYFGAGTRLSVL.

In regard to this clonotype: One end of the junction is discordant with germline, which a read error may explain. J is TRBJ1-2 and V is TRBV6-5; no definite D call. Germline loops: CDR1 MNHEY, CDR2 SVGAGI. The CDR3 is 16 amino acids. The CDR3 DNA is TGTGCCAGCAGATACTCCGACCGTATTCGAAACTATGGCTACACCTTC. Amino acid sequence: CASRYSDRIRNYGYTF.